The 5 T cell receptor beta chains below were found in one sample sequenced in a study of CD8 T cells in ankylosing spondylitis. Overall study findings and caveats: The study identified a TCR beta motif of 7 or 8 highly homologous variants that appeared characteristic of ankylosing spondylitis blood.

No antigens are known for them. Via MiXCR, TCRdb re-called the 5' RACE reads, giving one row per CDR3 protein. The repertoire holds fewer than 550,000 distinct CDR3 sequences, with roughly 5.3% as singletons. The sequencing input was blood, either unsorted or a sorted T cell fraction (not recorded which). These receptor sequences come from a male donor with ankylosing spondylitis.

At least ten counts were recorded for this clonotype. The gene calls are TRBV12-3 or TRBV12-4 and TRBJ2-2, with a weak D call TRBD2 (6 bases). The CDR3 has 14 amino acids. V lost 4 bases, J lost 2 bases, and 8 bases lay in between. In DNA, the CDR3 is TGTGCCAGCAGTTCGGACTATAACACCGGGGAGCTGTTTTTT. Encoded protein: CASSSDYNTGELFF.

This clonotype was recorded at least ten times. J is TRBJ2-4 and V is TRBV5-1, with D possibly TRBD1 on 6 matching bases. With 2 bases removed from V and 0 bases from J, the gap between germline ends came to 9 bases. The germline gives CDR1 SGHRS, CDR2 YFSETQ. The CDR3 has 15 residues. The CDR3 DNA reads TGCGCCAGCAGCTTCCAGACAGGAGCCAAAAACATTCAGTACTTC. Amino acid sequence: CASSFQTGAKNIQYF.

There are a few counts of this clonotype. J is TRBJ2-1 and V is TRBV5-1; tentatively, D is TRBD2 (6 bases). Trimming took 3 bases from V and 0 from J, leaving 25 bases between them. The CDR3 has 20 residues. CDR1 is SGHRS, CDR2 YFSETQ, per germline. This CDR3 reads CASSYWEGSGLLSSYNEQFF. CDR3 in DNA: TGCGCCAGCAGCTACTGGGAAGGTAGCGGCTTACTTAGCTCCTACAATGAGCAGTTCTTC.

The chain recombines TRBV7-2 with TRBJ2-3; D may be TRBD1 (7 bases). The germline V and J ends were trimmed by 5 bases and 3 bases, with 18 bases remaining between them. The CDR3 length is 16 residues. The germline gives CDR1 SGHTA, CDR2 FQGNSA. CDR3 residues: CASSAPGGGATDTQYF. For the CDR3, the DNA is TGTGCCAGCAGCGCCCCAGGAGGGGGCGCGACAGATACGCAGTATTTT.

This clonotype was picked up many times. V is TRBV29-1 and J is TRBJ2-4; TRBD2 agrees at 14 bases. CDR1 SQVTM and CDR2 ANQGSEA come from the germline V gene. This CDR3 contains 15 residues. V trimming: 3 bases; J trimming: 7 bases; junction bases outside the gene matches: 5. CDR3 amino acids: CSVEGLAGVANIQYF. Here the CDR3 DNA reads TGCAGCGTTGAGGGACTAGCGGGAGTTGCGAACATTCAGTACTTC.